Detailed here is one T cell receptor (beta chain). The clone's antigen remains unknown. One base away there is no much larger clone; base qualities are not given. At diagnosis, peripheral blood, uninvolved tumor-adjacent lung and tumor were collected and were preserved as a mix of fresh-frozen and FFPE material. For TCR repertoire profiling, blood samples were analyzed as peripheral blood mononuclear cells. These data are taken from a study of T cells in localized non-small cell lung cancer (dated by TCRdb to 2020 to 2022). For the study in its entirety: The study analyzed T cell repertoires of under 250 early-stage NSCLC patients, comparing tumors and uninvolved tumor-adjacent lungs. NSCLC patients had a mean age of around 66 years, and 120 to 150 were male and some 98 female. All 220 or so NSCLC patients in the cohort were treatment-naive and had localized lung tumors that were resected.

Broader findings and caveats from the paper: A median of approximately 57 of the top 100 tumor clones were detected in paired uninvolved adjacent lung, and 28 of these tumor clones were also found among the top 100 clones of the paired uninvolved adjacent lung. Uninvolved tumor-adjacent lung showed the highest T cell clonality, higher than tumor, which suggests more focused antigenic responses in the adjacent lung. Multi-region tumor sequencing was not performed, so intratumor heterogeneity could not be excluded. Because of the exploratory design, TCR variables were selected using unadjusted p-values without false-discovery rate correction. Longer overall survival was associated with higher T cell density in blood, whereas shorter survival was associated with higher clonality in adjacent lung.

The cysteine opens and the phenylalanine closes a CDR3 of 17 amino acids. Just the 51-base CDR3 DNA is kept, in frame starting at base 1. Unmatched junction bases come to 11, with V trimmed by 5 bases and J by 2 bases. For CDR1 and CDR2, the germline V gene lists MDHEN and SYDVKM. The immunoSEQ Assay was used to sequence TCR beta CDR3 regions from DNA. The study's own analysis went as follows. To compute T cell density, TCR beta template counts were normalized to usable DNA, which was estimated by amplifying housekeeping genes. Richness was estimated with the preseqR package, extrapolating to 400,000 templates for PBMC samples and 120,000 templates for tissue samples. Clonality was calculated as one minus Pielou's evenness. Tissue-enriched TCRs were identified by differential abundance testing using productive amino-acid clonotypes, minimum total count 5 and alpha 0.1. The Jaccard Index and the Morisita Overlap Index were used to quantify repertoire overlap between compartments. GLIPH grouped TCR beta CDR3s together with public tetramer-defined viral CDR3s, and a viral motif had to include at least three viral sequences and also show V-gene enrichment. What TCRdb holds here is the immuneACCESS table cut down to in-frame rearrangements. Part of the clones is not present; checked against another copy, under half of the missing clones reflect an unresolved V gene, and the others are unexplained. V and J calls and clone size come straight from that table; D and trimming were deduced from the DNA. The sample yields about 52,000 clones; more than 85% were counted once. Jointly, the top ten make up 16% of the sample.

The receptor was isolated from a female donor with stage II lung adenocarcinoma. This sample comprised PBMCs, obtained before any cancer treatment. Recombination connected TRBV28 to TRBJ2-3; 9 bases in between match TRBD1. The sequenced DNA: TGTGCCAGCAGTAGCTTCTCCGGGACAGGGCTCACAGATACGCAGTATTTT. Its coded protein is CASSSFSGTGLTDTQYF.